This T cell receptor (beta chain) was profiled in a study of blood T cell repertoires in COVID-19. The overall study: T cells, B-cell-depleted T cells, or PBMCs supplied cDNA or gDNA.

Donors in Cohort 3 who had recovered were those with two negative PCRs, healthcare professional clearance, or resolution of their symptoms. Profiled with immunoSEQ multiplex PCR; TCRdb holds only in-frame clones, not every one. The sample has over 200,000 clones, 70% to 90% seen once. V shed 5 bases and J shed 12 bases, with 17 bases lying between them. Germline V gene sequence: CDR1 SGHAT, CDR2 FQNNGV. CDR3 size: 13 residues. The sample was PBMCs or T cells enriched from blood (not recorded which). The genes are TRBV11-2 and TRBJ2-1; weak D call: TRBD2 (6 bases). This receptor was obtained from a man aged 25 to 40 who had recovered from COVID-19. CDR3: CASSPPLGGVQFF. In DNA form, the CDR3 reads TGTGCCAGCAGCCCCCCTCTGGGGGGTGTGCAGTTCTTC.